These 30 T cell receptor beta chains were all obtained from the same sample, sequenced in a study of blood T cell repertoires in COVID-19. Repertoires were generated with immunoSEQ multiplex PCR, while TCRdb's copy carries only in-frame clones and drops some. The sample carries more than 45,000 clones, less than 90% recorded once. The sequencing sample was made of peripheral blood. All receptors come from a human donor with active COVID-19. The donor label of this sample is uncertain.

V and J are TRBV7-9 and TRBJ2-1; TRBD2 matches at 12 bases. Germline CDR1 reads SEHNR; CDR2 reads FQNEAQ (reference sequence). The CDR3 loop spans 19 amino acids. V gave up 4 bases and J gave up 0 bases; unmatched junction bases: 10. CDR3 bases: TGTGCCAGCAGCTGGCCGACTAGCGGGGGCCCAAGCTCCTACAATGAGCAGTTCTTC. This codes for CASSWPTSGGPSSYNEQFF. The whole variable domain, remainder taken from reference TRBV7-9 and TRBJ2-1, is DTGVSQNPRHKITKRGQNVTFRCDPISEHNRLYWYRQTLGQGPEFLTYFQNEAQLEKSRLLSDRFSAERPKGSFSTLEIQRTEQGDSAMYLCASSWPTSGGPSSYNEQFFGPGTRLTVL.

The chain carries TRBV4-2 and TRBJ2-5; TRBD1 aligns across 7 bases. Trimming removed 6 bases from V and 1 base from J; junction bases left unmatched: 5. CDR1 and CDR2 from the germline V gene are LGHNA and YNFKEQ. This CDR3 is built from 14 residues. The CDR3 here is CASSQQGLQETQYF. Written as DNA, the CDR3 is TGTGCCAGCAGTCAACAGGGGCTCCAAGAGACCCAGTACTTC.

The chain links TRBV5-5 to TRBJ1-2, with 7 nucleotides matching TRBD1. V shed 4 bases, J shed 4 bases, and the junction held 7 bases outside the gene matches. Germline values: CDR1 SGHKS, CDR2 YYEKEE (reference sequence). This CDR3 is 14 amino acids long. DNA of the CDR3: TGTGCCAGCAGCCTAGGGACAGCCAGCTATGGCTACACCTTC. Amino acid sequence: CASSLGTASYGYTF.

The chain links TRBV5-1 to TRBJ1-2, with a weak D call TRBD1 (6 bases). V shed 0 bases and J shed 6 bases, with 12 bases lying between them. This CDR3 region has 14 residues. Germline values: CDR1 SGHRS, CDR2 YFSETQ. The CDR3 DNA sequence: TGCGCCAGCAGCTTGGCGTCCAGGGGCCATGGCTACACCTTC. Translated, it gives CASSLASRGHGYTF.

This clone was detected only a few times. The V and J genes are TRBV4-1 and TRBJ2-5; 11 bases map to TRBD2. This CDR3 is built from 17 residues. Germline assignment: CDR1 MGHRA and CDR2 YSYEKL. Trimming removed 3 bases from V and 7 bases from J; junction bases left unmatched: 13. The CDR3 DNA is TGCGCCAGCAGCCACCCAGCCACTAGCGGGGGCGAAGGGACCCAGTACTTC. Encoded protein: CASSHPATSGGEGTQYF.

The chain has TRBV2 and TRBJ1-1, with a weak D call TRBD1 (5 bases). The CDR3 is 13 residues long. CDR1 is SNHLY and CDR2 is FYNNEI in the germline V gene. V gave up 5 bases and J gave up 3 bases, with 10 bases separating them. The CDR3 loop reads CASSKGSYTEAFF. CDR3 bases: TGTGCCAGCAGTAAGGGGTCTTACACTGAAGCTTTCTTT.

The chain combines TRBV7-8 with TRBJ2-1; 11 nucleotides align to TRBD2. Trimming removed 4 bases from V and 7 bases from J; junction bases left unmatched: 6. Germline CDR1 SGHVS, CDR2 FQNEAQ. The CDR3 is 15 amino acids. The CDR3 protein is CASSSASGGFNEQFF. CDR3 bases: TGTGCCAGCAGCTCCGCTAGCGGGGGGTTTAATGAGCAGTTCTTC.

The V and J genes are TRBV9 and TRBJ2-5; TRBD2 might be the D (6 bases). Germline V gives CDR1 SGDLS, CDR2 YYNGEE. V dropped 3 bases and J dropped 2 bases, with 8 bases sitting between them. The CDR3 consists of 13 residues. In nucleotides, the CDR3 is TGTGCCAGCAGCGGAGGACTACAAGAGACCCAGTACTTC. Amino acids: CASSGGLQETQYF.

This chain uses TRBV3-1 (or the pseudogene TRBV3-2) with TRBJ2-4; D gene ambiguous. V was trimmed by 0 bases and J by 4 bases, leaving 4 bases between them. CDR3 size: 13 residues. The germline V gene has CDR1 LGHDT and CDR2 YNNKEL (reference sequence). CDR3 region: CASSQDLKNIQYF. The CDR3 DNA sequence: TGTGCCAGCAGCCAAGACTTGAAAAACATTCAGTACTTC.

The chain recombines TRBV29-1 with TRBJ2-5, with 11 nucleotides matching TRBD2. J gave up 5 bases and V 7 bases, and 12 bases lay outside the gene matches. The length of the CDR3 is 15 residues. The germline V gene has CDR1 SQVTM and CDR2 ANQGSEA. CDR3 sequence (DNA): TGCAGCGCCCGTGGGACTAGCGGAGGGGGGGAGACCCAGTACTTC. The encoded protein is CSARGTSGGGETQYF.

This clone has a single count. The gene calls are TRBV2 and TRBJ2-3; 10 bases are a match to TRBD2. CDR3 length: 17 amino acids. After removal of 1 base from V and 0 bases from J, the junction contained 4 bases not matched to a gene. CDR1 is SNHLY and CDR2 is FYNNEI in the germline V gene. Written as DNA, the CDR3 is TGTGCCAGCAGTGAAGTCCTAGCGGGGGCTAGCACAGATACGCAGTATTTT. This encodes CASSEVLAGASTDTQYF.

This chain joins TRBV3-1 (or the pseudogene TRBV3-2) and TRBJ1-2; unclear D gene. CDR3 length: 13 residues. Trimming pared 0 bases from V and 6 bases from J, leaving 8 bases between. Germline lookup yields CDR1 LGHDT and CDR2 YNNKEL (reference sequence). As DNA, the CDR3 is TGTGCCAGCAGCCAAGATGGGCAGAATGGCTACACCTTC. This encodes CASSQDGQNGYTF.

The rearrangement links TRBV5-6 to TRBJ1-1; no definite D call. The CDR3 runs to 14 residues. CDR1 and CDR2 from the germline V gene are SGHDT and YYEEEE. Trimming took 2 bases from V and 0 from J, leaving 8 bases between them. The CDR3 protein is CASSLLTMNTEAFF. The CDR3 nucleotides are TGTGCCAGCAGCTTACTCACTATGAACACTGAAGCTTTCTTT. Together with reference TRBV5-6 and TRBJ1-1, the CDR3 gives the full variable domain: DAGVTQSPTHLIKTRGQQVTLRCSPKSGHDTVSWYQQALGQGPQFIFQYYEEEERQRGNFPDRFSGHQFPNYSSELNVNALLLGDSALYLCASSLLTMNTEAFFGQGTRLTVV.

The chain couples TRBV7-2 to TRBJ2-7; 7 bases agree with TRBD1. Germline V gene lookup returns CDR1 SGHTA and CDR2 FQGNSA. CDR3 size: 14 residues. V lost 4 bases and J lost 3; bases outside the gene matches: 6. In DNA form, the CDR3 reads TGTGCCAGCAGCTCAACAGGGGCCAACTACGAGCAGTACTTC. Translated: CASSSTGANYEQYF.

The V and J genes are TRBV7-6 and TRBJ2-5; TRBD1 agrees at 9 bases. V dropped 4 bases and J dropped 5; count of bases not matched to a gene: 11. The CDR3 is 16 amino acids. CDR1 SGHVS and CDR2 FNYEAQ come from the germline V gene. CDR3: CASSSRQQGAGETQYF. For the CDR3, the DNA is TGTGCCAGCAGCTCAAGACAACAGGGGGCGGGGGAGACCCAGTACTTC.

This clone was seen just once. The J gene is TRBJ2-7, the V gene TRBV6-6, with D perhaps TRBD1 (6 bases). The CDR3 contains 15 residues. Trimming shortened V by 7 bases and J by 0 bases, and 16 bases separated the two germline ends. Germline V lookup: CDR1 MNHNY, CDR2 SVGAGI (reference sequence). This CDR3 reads CASTPRTDVSYEQYF. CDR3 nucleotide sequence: TGTGCCAGCACCCCCCGGACAGACGTCTCCTACGAGCAGTACTTC.

DNA of the CDR3: TGTGCCAGCAGCTTGTCGACAGATAAAGCTTTCTTT. It yields the protein CASSLSTDKAFF. The rearrangement joins TRBV7-9 to TRBJ1-1; maybe TRBD1 (5 bases). The CDR3 has 12 amino acids. CDR1 and CDR2 (germline): SEHNR, FQNEAQ (reference sequence). The V end was cut by 3 bases, the J end by 9 bases, with 11 bases between.

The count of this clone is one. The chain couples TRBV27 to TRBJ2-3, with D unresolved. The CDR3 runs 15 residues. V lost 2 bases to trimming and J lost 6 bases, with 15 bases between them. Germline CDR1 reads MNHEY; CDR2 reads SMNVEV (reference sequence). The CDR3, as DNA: TGTGCCAGCAGTTTAGGGTCGGCGGTCTGGGATACGCAGTATTTT. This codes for CASSLGSAVWDTQYF.

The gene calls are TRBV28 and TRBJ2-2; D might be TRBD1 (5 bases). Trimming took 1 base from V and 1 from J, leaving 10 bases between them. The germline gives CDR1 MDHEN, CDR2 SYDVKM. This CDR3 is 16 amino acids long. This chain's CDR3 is CASSLFAQGNTGELFF. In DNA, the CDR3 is TGTGCCAGCAGTTTATTCGCTCAGGGGAACACCGGGGAGCTGTTTTTT.

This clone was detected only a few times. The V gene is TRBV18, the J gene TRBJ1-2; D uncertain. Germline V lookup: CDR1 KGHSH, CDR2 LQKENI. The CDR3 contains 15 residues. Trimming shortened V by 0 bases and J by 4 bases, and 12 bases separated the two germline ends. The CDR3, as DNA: TGTGCCAGCTCACCACCGGAGGGCGGACTCTATGGCTACACCTTC. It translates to CASSPPEGGLYGYTF.

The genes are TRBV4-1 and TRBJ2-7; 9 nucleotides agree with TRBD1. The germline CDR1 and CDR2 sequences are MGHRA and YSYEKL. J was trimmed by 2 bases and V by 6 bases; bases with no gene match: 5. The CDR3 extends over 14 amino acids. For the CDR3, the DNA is TGCGCCAGCAGGCGGACAGGGGAAACCTACGAGCAGTACTTC. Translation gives CASRRTGETYEQYF.

CDR3 loop: CASRNTGVSPLHF. Here the CDR3 DNA reads TGTGCCAGCCGAAATACAGGGGTATCACCCCTCCACTTT. The gene calls are TRBV6-5 and TRBJ1-6; TRBD1 agrees at 7 bases. The CDR3 loop spans 13 amino acids. The junction had 8 bases not matched to a gene; V was cut back by 8 bases and J by 10 bases. Germline lookup yields CDR1 MNHEY and CDR2 SVGAGI.

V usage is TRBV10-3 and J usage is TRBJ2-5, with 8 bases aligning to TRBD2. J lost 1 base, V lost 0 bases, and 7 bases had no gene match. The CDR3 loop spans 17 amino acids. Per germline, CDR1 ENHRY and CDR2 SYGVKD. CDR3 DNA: TGTGCCATCAGTGAGTCCGTATTAGCGGGGCTCCAAGAGACCCAGTACTTC. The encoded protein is CAISESVLAGLQETQYF.

CDR3 residues: CASSLQVVNEKLFF. The CDR3 DNA is TGTGCCAGCAGCTTACAGGTCGTTAATGAAAAACTGTTTTTT. The J gene is TRBJ1-4, the V gene TRBV7-2; D gene ambiguous. Germline V gives CDR1 SGHTA, CDR2 FQGNSA. V was cut by 2 bases and J by 4 bases, with 8 bases left in between. The length of the CDR3 is 14 residues.

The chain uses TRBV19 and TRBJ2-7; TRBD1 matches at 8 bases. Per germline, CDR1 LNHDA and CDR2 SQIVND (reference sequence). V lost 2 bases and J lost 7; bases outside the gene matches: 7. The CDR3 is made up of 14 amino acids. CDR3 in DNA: TGTGCCAGTAGTATACCGGGACAGGCGGGGGAGCAGTACTTC. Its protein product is CASSIPGQAGEQYF.

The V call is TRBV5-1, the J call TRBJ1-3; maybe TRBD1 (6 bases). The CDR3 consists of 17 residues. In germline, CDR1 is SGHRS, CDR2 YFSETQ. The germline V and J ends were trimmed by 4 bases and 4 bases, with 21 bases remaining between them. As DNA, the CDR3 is TGCGCCAGCAGCCTCCAGGAGGCCAGGGGATCAGGAAACACCATATATTTT. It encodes CASSLQEARGSGNTIYF.

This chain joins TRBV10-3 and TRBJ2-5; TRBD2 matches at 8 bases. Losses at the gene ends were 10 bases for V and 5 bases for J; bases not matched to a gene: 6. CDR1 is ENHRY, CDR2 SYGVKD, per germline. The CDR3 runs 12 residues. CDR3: CATTGGAETQYF. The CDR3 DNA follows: TGTGCCACTACGGGGGGGGCGGAGACCCAGTACTTC.

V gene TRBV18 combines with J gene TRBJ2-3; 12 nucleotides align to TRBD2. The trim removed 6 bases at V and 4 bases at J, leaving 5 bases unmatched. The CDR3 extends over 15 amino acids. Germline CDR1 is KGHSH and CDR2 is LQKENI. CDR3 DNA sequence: TGTGCCAGCTCGGATCTAGCGGGGGGGGCAGATACGCAGTATTTT. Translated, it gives CASSDLAGGADTQYF. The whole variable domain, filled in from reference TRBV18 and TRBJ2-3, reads NAGVMQNPRHLVRRRGQEARLRCSPMKGHSHVYWYRQLPEEGLKFMVYLQKENIIDESGMPKERFSAEFPKEGPSILRIQQVVRGDSAAYFCASSDLAGGADTQYFGPGTRLTVL.

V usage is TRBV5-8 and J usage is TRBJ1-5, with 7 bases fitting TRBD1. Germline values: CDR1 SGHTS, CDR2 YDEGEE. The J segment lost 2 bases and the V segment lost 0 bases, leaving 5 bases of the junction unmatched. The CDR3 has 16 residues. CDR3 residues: CASSLDRGVGNQPQHF. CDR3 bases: TGTGCCAGCAGCTTGGACAGGGGCGTTGGCAATCAGCCCCAGCATTTT.

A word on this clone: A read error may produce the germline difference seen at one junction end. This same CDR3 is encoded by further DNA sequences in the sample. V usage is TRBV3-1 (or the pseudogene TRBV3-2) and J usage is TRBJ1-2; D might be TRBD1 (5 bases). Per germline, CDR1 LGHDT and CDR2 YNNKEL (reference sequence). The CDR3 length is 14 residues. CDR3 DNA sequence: TGTGCCAGCAGCCAAGCAGGGCAGATCTATGGCTACACCTTT. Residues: CASSQAGQIYGYTF.